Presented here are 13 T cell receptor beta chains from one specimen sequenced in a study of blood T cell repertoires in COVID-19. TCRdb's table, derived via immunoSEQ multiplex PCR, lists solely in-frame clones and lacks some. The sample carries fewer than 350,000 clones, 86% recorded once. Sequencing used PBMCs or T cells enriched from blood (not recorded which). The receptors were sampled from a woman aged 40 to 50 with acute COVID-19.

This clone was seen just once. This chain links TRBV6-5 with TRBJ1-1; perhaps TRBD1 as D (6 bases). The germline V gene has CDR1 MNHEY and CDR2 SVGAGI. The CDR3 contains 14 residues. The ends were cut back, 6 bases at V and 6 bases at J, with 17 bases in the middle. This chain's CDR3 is CASSTIQGFPEAFF. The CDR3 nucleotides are TGTGCCAGCAGCACCATACAGGGATTCCCTGAAGCTTTCTTT.

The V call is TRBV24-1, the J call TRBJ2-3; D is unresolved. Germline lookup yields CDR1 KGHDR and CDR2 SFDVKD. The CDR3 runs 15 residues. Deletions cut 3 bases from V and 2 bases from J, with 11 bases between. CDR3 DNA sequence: TGTGCCACCAGTGATAGCCCCGACACCACAGATACGCAGTATTTT. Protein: CATSDSPDTTDTQYF.

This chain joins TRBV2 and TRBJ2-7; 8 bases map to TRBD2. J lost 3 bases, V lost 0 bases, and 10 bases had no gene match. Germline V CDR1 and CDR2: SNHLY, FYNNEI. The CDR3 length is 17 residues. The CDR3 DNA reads TGTGCCAGCAGTGAAGCGCTTCTCCTGCGGGAGGTCTACGAGCAGTACTTC. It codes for CASSEALLLREVYEQYF.

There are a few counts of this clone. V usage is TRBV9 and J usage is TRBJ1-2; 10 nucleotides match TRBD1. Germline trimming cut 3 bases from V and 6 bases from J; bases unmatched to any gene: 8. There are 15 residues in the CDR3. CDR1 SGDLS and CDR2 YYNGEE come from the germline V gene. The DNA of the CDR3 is TGTGCCAGCAGCGAGAGGGGGACAGGGGCCCATGGCTACACCTTC. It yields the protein CASSERGTGAHGYTF.

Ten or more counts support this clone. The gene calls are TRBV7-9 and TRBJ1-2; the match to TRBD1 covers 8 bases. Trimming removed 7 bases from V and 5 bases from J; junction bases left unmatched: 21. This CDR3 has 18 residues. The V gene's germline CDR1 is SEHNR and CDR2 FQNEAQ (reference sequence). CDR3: CASTQSLASDRGLYGYTF. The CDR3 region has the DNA TGTGCCAGCACCCAAAGCTTAGCGTCTGACAGGGGTTTGTATGGCTACACCTTC.

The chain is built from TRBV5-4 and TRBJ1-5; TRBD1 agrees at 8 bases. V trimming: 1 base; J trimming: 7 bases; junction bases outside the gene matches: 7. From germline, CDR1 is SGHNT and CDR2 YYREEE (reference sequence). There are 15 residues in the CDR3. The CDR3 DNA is TGTGCCAGCAGCTTGCGGAGACAGGGGAAACAGCCCCAGCATTTT. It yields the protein CASSLRRQGKQPQHF.

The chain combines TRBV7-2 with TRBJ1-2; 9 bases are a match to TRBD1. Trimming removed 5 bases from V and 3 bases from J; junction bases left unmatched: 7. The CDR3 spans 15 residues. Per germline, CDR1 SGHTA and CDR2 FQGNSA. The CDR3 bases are TGTGCCAGCAGCCTATGGGACAGGGAAGACTATGGCTACACCTTC. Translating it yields CASSLWDREDYGYTF.

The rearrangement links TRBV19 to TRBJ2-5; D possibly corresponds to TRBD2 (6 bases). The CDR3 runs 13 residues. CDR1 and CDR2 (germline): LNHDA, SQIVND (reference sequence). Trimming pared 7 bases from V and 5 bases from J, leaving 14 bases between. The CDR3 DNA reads TGTGCCAGTAATAGGGGAGGATCTGAGACCCAGTACTTC. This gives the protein CASNRGGSETQYF.

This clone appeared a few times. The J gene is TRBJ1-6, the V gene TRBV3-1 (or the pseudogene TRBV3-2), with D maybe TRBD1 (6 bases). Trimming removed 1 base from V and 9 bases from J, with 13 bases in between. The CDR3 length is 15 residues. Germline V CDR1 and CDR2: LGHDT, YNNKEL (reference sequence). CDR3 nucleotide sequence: TGTGCCAGCAGCCAAGTGACAGGTGGAAGTTCACCCCTCCACTTT. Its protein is CASSQVTGGSSPLHF.

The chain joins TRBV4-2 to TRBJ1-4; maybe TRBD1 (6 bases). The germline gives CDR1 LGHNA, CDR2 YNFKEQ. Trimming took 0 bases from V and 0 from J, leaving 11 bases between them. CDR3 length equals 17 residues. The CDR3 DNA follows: TGTGCCAGCAGCCAAGAAGAAAGGACAGCAACTAATGAAAAACTGTTTTTT. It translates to CASSQEERTATNEKLFF.

In DNA, the CDR3 is TGTGCCAGCACCGAGGAGGGAAGAGGACTATCTGGCTACACCTTC. Amino acid sequence: CASTEEGRGLSGYTF. V is TRBV19 and J is TRBJ1-2; no reliable D call. With 9 bases removed from V and 7 bases from J, the gap between germline ends came to 24 bases. Germline V gene data show CDR1 as LNHDA and CDR2 as SQIVND (reference sequence). The CDR3 has 15 residues.

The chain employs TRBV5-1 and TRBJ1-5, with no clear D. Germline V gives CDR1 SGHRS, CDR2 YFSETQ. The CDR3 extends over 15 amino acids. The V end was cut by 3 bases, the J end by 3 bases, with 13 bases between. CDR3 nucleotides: TGCGCCAGCAGCTACGTGGGAGATTCCAATCAGCCCCAGCATTTT. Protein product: CASSYVGDSNQPQHF.

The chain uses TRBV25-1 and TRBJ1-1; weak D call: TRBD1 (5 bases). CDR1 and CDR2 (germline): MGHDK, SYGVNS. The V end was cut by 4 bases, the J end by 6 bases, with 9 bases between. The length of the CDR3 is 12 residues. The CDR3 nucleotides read TGTGCCAGCAGTGCAGGGATCGCTGAAGCTTTCTTT. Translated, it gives CASSAGIAEAFF.